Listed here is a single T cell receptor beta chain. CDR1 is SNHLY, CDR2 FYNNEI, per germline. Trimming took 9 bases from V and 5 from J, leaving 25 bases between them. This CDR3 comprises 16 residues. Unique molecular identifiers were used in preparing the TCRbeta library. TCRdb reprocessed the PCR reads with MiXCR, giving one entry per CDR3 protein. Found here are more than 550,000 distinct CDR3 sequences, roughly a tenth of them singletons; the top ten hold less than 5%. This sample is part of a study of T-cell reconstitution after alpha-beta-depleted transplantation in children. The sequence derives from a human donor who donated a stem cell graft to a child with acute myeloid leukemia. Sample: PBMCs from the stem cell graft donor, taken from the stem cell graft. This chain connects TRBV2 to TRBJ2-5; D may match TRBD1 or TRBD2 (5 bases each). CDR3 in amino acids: CASMGTVLRAGETQYF. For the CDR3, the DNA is TGTGCCAGTATGGGGACCGTCCTACGGGCGGGCGAGACCCAGTACTTC. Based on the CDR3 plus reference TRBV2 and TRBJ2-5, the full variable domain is EPEVTQTPSHQVTQMGQEVILRCVPISNHLYFYWYRQILGQKVEFLVSFYNNEISEKSEIFDDQFSVERPDGSNFTLKIRSTKLEDSAMYFCASMGTVLRAGETQYFGPGTRLLVL.